The clone carrying this TCR beta chain was seen ten or more times. Distinct nucleotide sequences in the sample also encode this CDR3. The CDR3 has 12 amino acids. Germline V gives CDR1 SNHLY, CDR2 FYNNEI. J lost 7 bases, V lost 8 bases, and 3 bases had no gene match. Before thyroid surgery, none of the patients had received any treatment. The data derive from a study of metastatic and nonmetastatic thyroid tumors. Through MiXCR, TCRdb re-clonotyped the PCR reads. The sample consists of about 28,000 clones, around 20% of them appearing once. The chain joins TRBV2 to TRBJ1-2, with 11 bases fitting TRBD1. Source material: blood. This TCR was recovered from a female donor with papillary thyroid cancer or a benign thyroid nodule (not recorded which). Some clones in this sample may be carry-over from other donors' samples. The CDR3 region is CASGTGGGGYTF. For the CDR3, the DNA is TGTGCCAGCGGGACAGGGGGAGGTGGCTACACCTTC. The entire variable domain, with the rest obtained from reference TRBV2 and TRBJ1-2, is as follows: EPEVTQTPSHQVTQMGQEVILRCVPISNHLYFYWYRQILGQKVEFLVSFYNNEISEKSEIFDDQFSVERPDGSNFTLKIRSTKLEDSAMYFCASGTGGGGYTFGSGTRLTVV.